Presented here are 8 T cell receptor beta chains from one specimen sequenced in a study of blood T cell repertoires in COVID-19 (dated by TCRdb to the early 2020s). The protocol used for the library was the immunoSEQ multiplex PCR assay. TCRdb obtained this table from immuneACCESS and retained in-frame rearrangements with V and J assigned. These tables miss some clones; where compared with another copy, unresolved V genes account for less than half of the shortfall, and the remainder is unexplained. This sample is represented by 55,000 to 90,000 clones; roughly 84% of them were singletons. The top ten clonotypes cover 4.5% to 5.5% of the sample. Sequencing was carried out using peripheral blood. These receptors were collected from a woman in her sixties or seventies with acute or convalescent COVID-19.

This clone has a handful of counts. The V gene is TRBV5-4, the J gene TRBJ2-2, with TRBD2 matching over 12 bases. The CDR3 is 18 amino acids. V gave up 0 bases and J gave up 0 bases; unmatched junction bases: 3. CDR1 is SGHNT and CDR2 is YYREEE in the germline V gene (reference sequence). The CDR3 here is CASSLATSGGTNTGELFF. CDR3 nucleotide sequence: TGTGCCAGCAGCTTGGCCACTAGCGGGGGGACGAACACCGGGGAGCTGTTTTTT.

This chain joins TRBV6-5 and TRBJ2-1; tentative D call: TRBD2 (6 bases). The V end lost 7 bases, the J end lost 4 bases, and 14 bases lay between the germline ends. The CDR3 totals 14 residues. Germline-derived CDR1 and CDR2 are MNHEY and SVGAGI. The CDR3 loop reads CASNVGGFYNEQFF. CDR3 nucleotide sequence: TGTGCCAGCAATGTAGGAGGGTTTTACAATGAGCAGTTCTTC.

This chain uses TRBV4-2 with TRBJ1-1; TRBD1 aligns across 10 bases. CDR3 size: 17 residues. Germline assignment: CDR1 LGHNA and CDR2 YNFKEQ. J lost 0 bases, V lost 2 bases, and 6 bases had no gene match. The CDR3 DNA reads TGTGCCAGCAGCCAACCTAGGACAGGGGGTATGAACACTGAAGCTTTCTTT. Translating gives CASSQPRTGGMNTEAFF.

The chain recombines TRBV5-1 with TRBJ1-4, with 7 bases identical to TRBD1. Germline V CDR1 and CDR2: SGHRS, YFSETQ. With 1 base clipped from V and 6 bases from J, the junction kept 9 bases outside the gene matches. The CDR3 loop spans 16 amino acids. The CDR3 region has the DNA TGCGCCAGCAGCTTGTACGGAAGGGGGCGCGATGAAAAACTGTTTTTT. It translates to CASSLYGRGRDEKLFF.

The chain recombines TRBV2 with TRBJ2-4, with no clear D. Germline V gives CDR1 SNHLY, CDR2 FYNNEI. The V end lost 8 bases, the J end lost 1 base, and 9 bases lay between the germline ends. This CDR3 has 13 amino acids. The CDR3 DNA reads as TGTGCCAGCGAATTGGAGGCCAAAAACATTCAGTACTTC. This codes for CASELEAKNIQYF.

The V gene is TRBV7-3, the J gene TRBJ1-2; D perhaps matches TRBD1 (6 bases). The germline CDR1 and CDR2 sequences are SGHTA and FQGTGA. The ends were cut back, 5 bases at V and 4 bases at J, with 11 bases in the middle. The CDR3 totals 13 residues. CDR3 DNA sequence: TGTGCCAGCAGCCACGGGGGGGCCTATGGCTACACCTTC. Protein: CASSHGGAYGYTF. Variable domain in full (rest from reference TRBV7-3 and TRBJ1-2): GAGVSQTPSNKVTEKGKYVELRCDPISGHTALYWYRQSLGQGPEFLIYFQGTGAADDSGLPNDRFFAVRPEGSVSTLKIQRTERGDSAVYLCASSHGGAYGYTFGSGTRLTVV.

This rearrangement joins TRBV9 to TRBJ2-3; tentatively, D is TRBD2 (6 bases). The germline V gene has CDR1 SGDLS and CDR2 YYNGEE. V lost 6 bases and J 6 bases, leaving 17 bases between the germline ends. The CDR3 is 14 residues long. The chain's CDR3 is CASTKGGVGDTQYF. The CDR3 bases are TGTGCCAGCACCAAAGGAGGGGTTGGGGATACGCAGTATTTT.

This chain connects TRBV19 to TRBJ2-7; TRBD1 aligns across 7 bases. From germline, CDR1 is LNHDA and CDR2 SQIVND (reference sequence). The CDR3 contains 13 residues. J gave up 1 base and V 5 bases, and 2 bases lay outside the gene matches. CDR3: CASSRQGSYEQYF. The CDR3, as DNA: TGTGCCAGTAGTCGACAGGGATCCTACGAGCAGTACTTC.